This T cell receptor (beta chain) derives from a study of vaccination and CD4 T cells after COVID-19. In the study overall: Mild disease affected eight to ten convalescent patients and severe disease one, all SARS-CoV-2 positive by nasal swab PCR. Post-COVID samples were collected a median about 3.5 months following diagnosis, spanning 35 to 161.

Treatment given: approximately 10-day PBMC culture with coronavirus spike peptide pools or control peptides (ViraFEST assay). After expanding antigen-specific T cells with peptide pools, ViraFEST sequenced their TCRs. Concerning this clonotype: Its antigen is not known.

The Oncomine TCR Beta short-read assay generated sequence data from the DNA of cultured CD4+ T cells. TCRdb used MiXCR to reprocess the PCR reads, holding one entry per CDR3 protein. The repertoire consists of about 17,000 distinct CDR3 sequences, with around 31% occurring once and the leading ten covering 15% to 18%. Germline V lookup: CDR1 SGHAT, CDR2 FQNNGV. Germline trimming cut 5 bases from V and 5 bases from J; bases unmatched to any gene: 4. The CDR3 loop spans 13 amino acids. This TCR was recovered from a human donor with COVID-19. What was sequenced was cultured CD4+ T cells from blood. This chain connects TRBV11-2 to TRBJ2-5, with 8 bases aligning to TRBD2. This CDR3 is CASSLLAVETQYF. CDR3 DNA: TGTGCCAGCAGCCTACTAGCGGTGGAGACCCAGTACTTC. Variable domain in full (rest from reference TRBV11-2 and TRBJ2-5): EAGVAQSPRYKIIEKRQSVAFWCNPISGHATLYWYQQILGQGPKLLIQFQNNGVVDDSQLPKDRFSAERLKGVDSTLKIQPAKLEDSAVYLCASSLLAVETQYFGPGTRLLVL.